The text below deals with one T cell receptor (beta chain). The PCR was carried out with 60 Vbeta primers and 13 Jbeta primers. TCRdb keeps only in-frame clones here, not all; method: immunoSEQ multiplex PCR. Its clone listing holds approximately 100,000 clones. The CDR3 contains 15 residues. The germline V gene has CDR1 SGHKS and CDR2 YYEKEE (reference sequence). The germline V and J ends were trimmed by 3 bases and 8 bases, with 17 bases remaining between them. The record originates from a study of cytomegalovirus exposure and HLA in healthy donors. The chain employs TRBV5-5 and TRBJ1-4; possible D gene TRBD1, 6 bases. The sequence came from a man aged 40-50 years in good health and CMV-seronegative. What was sequenced was PBMCs. The CDR3 region is CASSSNRVVQEKLFF. The CDR3 DNA is TGTGCCAGCAGCTCCAACAGGGTTGTTCAGGAAAAACTGTTTTTT.